These 10 T cell receptor beta chains came from one sample sequenced in a study of blood T cell repertoires in COVID-19. TCRdb keeps only in-frame clones here, not all; method: immunoSEQ multiplex PCR. The sample has around 170,000 clones, around 84% seen once. Sequenced input: peripheral blood. The receptors shown here come from a man younger than 45 with active or convalescent COVID-19.

The chain couples TRBV11-3 to TRBJ2-3; a possible D gene is TRBD2 (5 bases). CDR1 SGHNT and CDR2 YENEEA come from the germline V gene. The CDR3 length is 14 residues. With 4 bases removed from V and 1 base from J, the gap between germline ends came to 9 bases. The CDR3 DNA follows: TGTGCCAGCAGCTCCAGTAGCGGCACAGATACGCAGTATTTT. Protein: CASSSSSGTDTQYF. The full variable domain, in which reference TRBV11-3 and TRBJ2-3 provide the parts outside the CDR3, is EAGVVQSPRYKIIEKKQPVAFWCNPISGHNTLYWYLQNLGQGPELLIRYENEEAVDDSQLPKDRFSAERLKGVDSTLKIQPAELGDSAVYLCASSSSSGTDTQYFGPGTRLTVL.

This clone was observed a handful of times. This sequence joins TRBV4-3 and TRBJ2-1; 11 bases map to TRBD1. The ends lost 1 base at V and 10 bases at J; junction bases unmatched: 9. This CDR3 is 16 amino acids long. Germline V lookup: CDR1 LGHNA, CDR2 YSLEER. CDR3 sequence (DNA): TGCGCCAGCAGCCAAGTCGGACAGGGGGCGGGTAGGGAGCAGTTCTTC. Translated, it gives CASSQVGQGAGREQFF.

The chain carries TRBV24-1 and TRBJ1-1, with a possible D match to TRBD1 (6 bases). Germline V CDR1 and CDR2: KGHDR, SFDVKD. V shed 0 bases and J shed 9 bases, with 7 bases lying between them. The CDR3 is made up of 12 amino acids. CDR3 bases: TGTGCCACCAGTGATTTGACAGGGAAAGCTTTCTTT. Translated, it gives CATSDLTGKAFF.

The V call is TRBV3-1 (or the pseudogene TRBV3-2), the J call TRBJ2-1; the match to TRBD1 covers 8 bases. This CDR3 comprises 13 residues. J gave up 8 bases and V 9 bases, and 9 bases lay outside the gene matches. The germline gives CDR1 LGHDT, CDR2 YNNKEL (reference sequence). Written as DNA, the CDR3 is TGTGCCAGTGGGGCGCAGGGGGCCTATGAGCAGTTCTTC. It is translated as CASGAQGAYEQFF.

The CDR3 bases are TGTGCCAGCAGTTTGGCGCGACAGGGGATGACCCAGTACTTC. Its translation is CASSLARQGMTQYF. The chain links TRBV28 to TRBJ2-5; TRBD1 matches at 8 bases. The germline V gene encodes CDR1 MDHEN and CDR2 SYDVKM. With V trimmed by 3 bases and J by 7 bases, 7 bases remained unmatched. This CDR3 has 14 residues.

This clone was seen a handful of times. The chain employs TRBV28 and TRBJ2-3, with D possibly matching TRBD2 (6 bases). Germline V lookup: CDR1 MDHEN, CDR2 SYDVKM. The germline V and J ends were trimmed by 5 bases and 2 bases, with 11 bases remaining between them. The CDR3 covers 14 residues. CDR3 DNA: TGTGCCAGCAGTCTCGAGCGGGTCACAGATACGCAGTATTTT. Protein: CASSLERVTDTQYF.

This clone is a singleton in its sample. This chain connects TRBV18 to TRBJ1-1; D ambiguous. CDR1 is KGHSH, CDR2 LQKENI, per germline. The CDR3 extends over 13 amino acids. Trimming pared 6 bases from V and 1 base from J, leaving 9 bases between. Here the CDR3 reads CASSLEKNTEAFF. CDR3 DNA sequence: TGTGCCAGCTCGCTGGAGAAGAACACTGAAGCTTTCTTT.

The chain couples TRBV13 to TRBJ2-3; 8 bases are a match to TRBD2. Germline-derived CDR1 and CDR2 are PRHDT and FYEKMQ (reference sequence). V trimming: 4 bases; J trimming: 6 bases; junction bases outside the gene matches: 15. CDR3 length equals 17 residues. The CDR3 DNA is TGTGCCAGCAGCTCCCTTCGGGTAGCGGGGAGTTGGGATACGCAGTATTTT. Its translation: CASSSLRVAGSWDTQYF. Full variable domain (outside the CDR3, taken from reference TRBV13 and TRBJ2-3): AAGVIQSPRHLIKEKRETATLKCYPIPRHDTVYWYQQGPGQDPQFLISFYEKMQSDKGSIPDRFSAQQFSDYHSELNMSSLELGDSALYFCASSSLRVAGSWDTQYFGPGTRLTVL.

The chain carries TRBV12-3 or TRBV12-4 and TRBJ2-1; D is unresolved. The CDR3 runs to 11 residues. Deletions cut 3 bases from V and 10 bases from J, with 7 bases between. The CDR3 here is CASSLAAEQFF. The CDR3 coding sequence is TGTGCCAGCAGTTTGGCGGCAGAGCAGTTCTTC.

The chain has TRBV6-6 and TRBJ1-2; 8 bases are shared with TRBD1. The CDR3 spans 14 residues. J lost 7 bases, V lost 5 bases, and 9 bases had no gene match. The germline CDR1 and CDR2 sequences are MNHNY and SVGAGI (reference sequence). As DNA, the CDR3 is TGTGCCAGCAGTCCACGACAGGGGCCCAGTGGCTACACCTTC. Its protein is CASSPRQGPSGYTF.